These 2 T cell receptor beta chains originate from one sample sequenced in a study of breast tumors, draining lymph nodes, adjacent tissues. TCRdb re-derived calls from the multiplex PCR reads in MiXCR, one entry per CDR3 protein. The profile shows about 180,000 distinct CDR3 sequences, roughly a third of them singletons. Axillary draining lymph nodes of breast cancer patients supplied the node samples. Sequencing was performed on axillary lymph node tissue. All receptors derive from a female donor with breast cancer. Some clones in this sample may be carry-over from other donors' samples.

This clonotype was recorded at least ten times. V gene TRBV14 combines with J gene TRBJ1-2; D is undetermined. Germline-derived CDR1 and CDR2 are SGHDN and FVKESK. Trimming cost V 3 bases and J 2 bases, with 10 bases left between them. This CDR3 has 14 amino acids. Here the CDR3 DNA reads TGTGCCAGCAGCCAGAATCAGGAGAACTATGGCTACACCTTC. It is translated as CASSQNQENYGYTF.

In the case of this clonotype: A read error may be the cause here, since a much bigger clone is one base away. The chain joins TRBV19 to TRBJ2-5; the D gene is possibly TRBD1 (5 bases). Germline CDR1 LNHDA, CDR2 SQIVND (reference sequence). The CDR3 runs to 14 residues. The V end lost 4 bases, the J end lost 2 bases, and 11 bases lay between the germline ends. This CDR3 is CASSKGAGQETQYF. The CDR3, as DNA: TGTGCCAGTAGTAAAGGGGCCGGGCAAGAGACCCAGTACTTC.